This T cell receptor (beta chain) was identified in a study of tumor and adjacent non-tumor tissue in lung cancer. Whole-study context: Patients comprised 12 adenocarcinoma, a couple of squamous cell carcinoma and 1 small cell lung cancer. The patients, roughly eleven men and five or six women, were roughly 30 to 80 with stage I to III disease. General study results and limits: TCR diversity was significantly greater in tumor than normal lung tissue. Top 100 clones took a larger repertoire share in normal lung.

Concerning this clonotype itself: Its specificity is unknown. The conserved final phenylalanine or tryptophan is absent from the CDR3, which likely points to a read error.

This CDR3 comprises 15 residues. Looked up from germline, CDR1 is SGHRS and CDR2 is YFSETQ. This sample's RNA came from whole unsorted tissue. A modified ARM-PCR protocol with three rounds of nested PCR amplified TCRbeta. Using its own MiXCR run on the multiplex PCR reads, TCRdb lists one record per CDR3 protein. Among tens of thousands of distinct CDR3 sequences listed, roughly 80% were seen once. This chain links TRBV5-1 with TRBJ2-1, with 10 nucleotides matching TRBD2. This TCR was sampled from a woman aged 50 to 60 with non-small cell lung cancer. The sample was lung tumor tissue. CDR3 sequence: CTNSLLAGNYNVQFL. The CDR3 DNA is TGCACCAACAGCCTACTAGCGGGAAACTACAATGTGCAGTTCTTA.